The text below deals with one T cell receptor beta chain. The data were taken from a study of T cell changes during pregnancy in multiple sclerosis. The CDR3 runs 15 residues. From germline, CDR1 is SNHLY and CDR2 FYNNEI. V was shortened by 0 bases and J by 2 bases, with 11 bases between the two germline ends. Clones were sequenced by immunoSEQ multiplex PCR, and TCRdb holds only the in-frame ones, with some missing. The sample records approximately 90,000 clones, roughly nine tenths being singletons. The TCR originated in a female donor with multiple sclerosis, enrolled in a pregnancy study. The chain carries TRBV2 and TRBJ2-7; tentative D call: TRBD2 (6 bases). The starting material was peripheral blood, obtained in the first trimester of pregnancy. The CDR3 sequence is CASSEARGFTYEQYF. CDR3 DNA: TGTGCCAGCAGTGAAGCACGGGGGTTTACCTACGAGCAGTACTTC.